Listed here is a single TCR beta chain. No antigen is known for it. Collection occurred without any documented infections or immune events in donors. This entry comes from a study of identifying expanded T cells in peripheral blood. Points from the study as a whole: Over approximately two and four weeks, about 15 and 19 clones changed, versus around 1.3 between replicates. Clone count variance between roughly 2-week samples rose with total template count.

The V and J ends lost 6 bases and 10 bases, in that order; junction bases with no gene match: 9. This CDR3 has 15 residues. In germline, CDR1 is MNHEY, CDR2 SVGAGI. The assay was immunoSEQ multiplex PCR, and TCRdb's table has in-frame clones only and misses some. Of approximately 140,000 clones in the sample, 75% to 90% were seen once. The gene calls are TRBV6-5 and TRBJ2-1; 13 bases are shared with TRBD2. The material sequenced was blood. This receptor was taken from a person aged 18 to 70 in good health. The DNA for the CDR3 is TGTGCCAGCAGCCCCACTAGCGGGAGGGCCAGAGAGCAGTTCTTC. It translates to CASSPTSGRAREQFF.